The 26 T cell receptor beta chains below come from one sample, sequenced in a study of blood T cells in healthy people across ages. Through a sample-barcoded 5' primer and a J-beta primer mix, a second PCR was run for 7 to 11 cycles. Each CDR3 protein is one row after TCRdb ran MiXCR on the 5' RACE reads. The table shows 600,000 to 1,000,000 distinct CDR3 sequences, with 20% to 30% occurring only once. The data also belong to a second study, concerning T cells of mothers and their children.

Sequenced material: blood. The receptors derive from a boy younger than 18 in good health.

This clonotype was seen more than once but under ten times. The gene calls are TRBV28 and TRBJ2-7; 9 nucleotides match TRBD1. This CDR3 is 18 amino acids long. V lost 6 bases to trimming and J lost 6 bases; unmatched junction nucleotides: 21. Germline loops: CDR1 MDHEN, CDR2 SYDVKM. In DNA form, the CDR3 reads TGTGCCAGCAGCTCTACCACAGCCGGGACAGGGTTGTCCAGCGAGCAGTACTTC. It yields the protein CASSSTTAGTGLSSEQYF.

This clonotype was picked up a small number of times. CDR3 sequence: CASSLEAGTVTLSYEQYF. As DNA, the CDR3 is TGTGCCAGCAGCTTAGAGGCCGGGACAGTTACTCTCTCCTACGAGCAGTACTTC. V is TRBV7-2 and J is TRBJ2-7; the match to TRBD1 covers 7 bases. The CDR3 runs 18 residues. Germline values: CDR1 SGHTA, CDR2 FQGNSA. With 1 base clipped from V and 0 bases from J, the junction kept 12 bases outside the gene matches. Together with reference TRBV7-2 and TRBJ2-7, the CDR3 gives the full variable domain: GAGVSQSPSNKVTEKGKDVELRCDPISGHTALYWYRQSLGQGLEFLIYFQGNSAPDKSGLPSDRFSAERTGGSVSTLTIQRTQQEDSAVYLCASSLEAGTVTLSYEQYFGPGTRLTVT.

This clonotype has more than one count but fewer than ten. The J gene is TRBJ2-7, the V gene TRBV7-9; possibly TRBD1 for D (6 bases). This CDR3 is built from 14 residues. The V end was cut by 1 base, the J end by 1 base, with 8 bases between. Looked up from germline, CDR1 is SEHNR and CDR2 is FQNEAQ (reference sequence). CDR3 loop: CASSLGTESYEQYF. The CDR3 coding sequence is TGTGCCAGCAGCTTAGGGACAGAGTCCTACGAGCAGTACTTC.

The chain uses TRBV10-3 and TRBJ2-2, with TRBD2 identical over 12 bases. The germline V gene encodes CDR1 ENHRY and CDR2 SYGVKD. The CDR3 totals 15 residues. Germline trimming cut 4 bases from V and 9 bases from J; bases unmatched to any gene: 6. CDR3 nucleotides: TGTGCCATCAGTGGGACTAGCGGGACGCGAAGGGAGCTGTTTTTT. It specifies CAISGTSGTRRELFF.

The J gene is TRBJ2-7, the V gene TRBV4-3; no reliable D call. The CDR3 consists of 15 residues. V lost 0 bases, J lost 2 bases, and 11 bases lay in between. Per germline, CDR1 LGHNA and CDR2 YSLEER. As DNA, the CDR3 is TGCGCCAGCAGCCAAGATCTGAACAGCCCCTACGAGCAGTACTTC. Protein product: CASSQDLNSPYEQYF.

This clonotype appeared once. The chain employs TRBV12-3 or TRBV12-4 and TRBJ2-2; tentative D call: TRBD2 (5 bases). The CDR3 spans 14 residues. Between the trimmed V and J ends, which lost 6 bases and 5 bases, there was a span of 13 bases. The DNA of the CDR3 is TGTGCCAGCAGCTACACTAGGCGGACCGGGGAGCTGTTTTTT. Protein product: CASSYTRRTGELFF.

The J gene is TRBJ1-2, the V gene TRBV12-3 or TRBV12-4, with D uncertain. V was shortened by 4 bases and J by 2 bases, with 11 bases between the two germline ends. The CDR3 spans 14 residues. The CDR3 is CASSSAAFNYGYTF. CDR3 in DNA: TGTGCCAGCAGTTCGGCAGCCTTCAACTATGGCTACACCTTC.

V usage is TRBV7-2 and J usage is TRBJ2-3; possible D gene TRBD2, 7 bases. CDR1 is SGHTA and CDR2 is FQGNSA in the germline V gene. CDR3 length: 16 amino acids. V lost 4 bases to trimming and J lost 2 bases, with 16 bases between them. The CDR3 sequence: CASSWDGGLFTDTQYF. The CDR3 DNA follows: TGTGCCAGCAGCTGGGACGGGGGGCTGTTCACAGATACGCAGTATTTT.

This clonotype was recorded at least ten times. The chain links TRBV20-1 to TRBJ1-4, with TRBD1 as a possible D gene (5 bases). Germline V gives CDR1 DFQATT, CDR2 SNEGSKA (reference sequence). V lost 3 bases to trimming and J lost 9 bases, with 14 bases between them. The CDR3 runs 13 residues. This chain's CDR3 is CSASPQGGKKLFF. The CDR3 nucleotides read TGCAGTGCTAGCCCCCAGGGAGGGAAAAAACTGTTTTTT.

The rearrangement uses TRBV29-1 and TRBJ2-3; D is perhaps TRBD1 (5 bases). Germline values: CDR1 SQVTM, CDR2 ANQGSEA. The CDR3 consists of 13 residues. The ends were cut back, 5 bases at V and 3 bases at J, with 12 bases in the middle. The CDR3 region is CSVRGAGTDTQYF. The CDR3, as DNA: TGCAGCGTTCGTGGGGCTGGTACAGATACGCAGTATTTT.

The chain uses TRBV7-6 and TRBJ2-7; maybe TRBD1 (6 bases). CDR1 SGHVS and CDR2 FNYEAQ come from the germline V gene. V was pared by 9 bases and J by 2 bases, with 20 bases between. The CDR3 loop spans 15 amino acids. The CDR3, as DNA: TGTGCCAGTAGCCCCCAGATCGACAGGCCCTACGAGCAGTACTTC. The encoded protein is CASSPQIDRPYEQYF.

This clonotype appeared a few times. The gene calls are TRBV29-1 and TRBJ2-5, with D possibly TRBD1 on 5 matching bases. This CDR3 comprises 14 residues. Germline V gene lookup returns CDR1 SQVTM and CDR2 ANQGSEA. V dropped 7 bases and J dropped 0 bases, with 15 bases sitting between them. The CDR3 DNA follows: TGCAGCGCCGAGCAGGGTAGGCACCAAGAGACCCAGTACTTC. Its protein is CSAEQGRHQETQYF. The entire variable domain, with the rest obtained from reference TRBV29-1 and TRBJ2-5, is as follows: SAVISQKPSRDICQRGTSLTIQCQVDSQVTMMFWYRQQPGQSLTLIATANQGSEATYESGFVIDKFPISRPNLTFSTLTVSNMSPEDSSIYLCSAEQGRHQETQYFGPGTRLLVL.

The gene calls are TRBV19 and TRBJ1-5; 7 bases map to TRBD1. In germline, CDR1 is LNHDA, CDR2 SQIVND (reference sequence). This CDR3 has 15 amino acids. V lost 6 bases, J lost 6 bases, and 11 bases stayed unmatched. The CDR3 protein is CASRTQGLPSQPQHF. The CDR3 nucleotides read TGTGCCAGTAGAACACAGGGGCTCCCTAGTCAGCCCCAGCATTTT.

The J gene is TRBJ2-3, the V gene TRBV29-1, with 9 bases aligning to TRBD2. CDR1 is SQVTM and CDR2 is ANQGSEA in the germline V gene. The CDR3 length is 15 residues. With V trimmed by 4 bases and J by 2 bases, 7 bases remained unmatched. The CDR3 protein is CSVGLAGDPTDTQYF. The CDR3 coding sequence is TGCAGCGTTGGGTTAGCGGGGGACCCCACAGATACGCAGTATTTT.

The CDR3 bases are TGTGCCAGCAGCTCTAGCGTTGAGCAGTTCTTC. Translation gives CASSSSVEQFF. The chain employs TRBV7-2 and TRBJ2-1; perhaps TRBD2 as D (6 bases). Germline V gene data show CDR1 as SGHTA and CDR2 as FQGNSA. CDR3 length: 11 residues. Trimming took off 4 bases at V and 9 bases at J, with 7 bases between the two ends.

This clonotype was seen a few times. The CDR3 loop is CASSFGGGKENIQYF. The CDR3, as DNA: TGTGCCAGCAGTTTCGGGGGTGGGAAAGAGAACATTCAGTACTTC. The chain joins TRBV11-2 to TRBJ2-4; maybe TRBD2 (6 bases). V was clipped by 6 bases and J by 7 bases, with 19 bases between them. Per germline, CDR1 SGHAT and CDR2 FQNNGV. The CDR3 has 15 amino acids.

The chain employs TRBV24-1 and TRBJ2-1; D not resolved. The ends were cut back, 5 bases at V and 7 bases at J, with 17 bases in the middle. Germline CDR1 and CDR2: KGHDR and SFDVKD. The CDR3 covers 15 residues. CDR3 residues: CATSGPVRLVNEQFF. In DNA form, the CDR3 reads TGTGCCACCAGTGGCCCCGTTCGGCTGGTGAATGAGCAGTTCTTC.

Only a few counts were recorded for this clonotype. This chain connects TRBV5-1 to TRBJ2-5; 10 bases align to TRBD2. Germline lookup yields CDR1 SGHRS and CDR2 YFSETQ. With V trimmed by 3 bases and J by 5 bases, 10 bases remained unmatched. The CDR3 totals 16 residues. CDR3 nucleotide sequence: TGCGCCAGCAGCTCCACCTTAGCGGGAGGAGGGGAGACCCAGTACTTC. Protein: CASSSTLAGGGETQYF.

This chain uses TRBV6-6 with TRBJ2-1, with D perhaps matching TRBD1 or TRBD2 (5 bases each). The CDR3 contains 15 residues. Trimming cost V 2 bases and J 3 bases, with 11 bases left between them. From germline, CDR1 is MNHNY and CDR2 SVGAGI (reference sequence). The CDR3 coding sequence is TGTGCCAGCAGTTACCAGGGACCCTTCTACAATGAGCAGTTCTTC. Amino acids: CASSYQGPFYNEQFF.

This clonotype appeared a few times. The DNA of the CDR3 is TGTGCCATCAGTGAGGGGACTAGCGGGGGGTACGAGCAGTACTTC. It codes for CAISEGTSGGYEQYF. The chain recombines TRBV10-3 with TRBJ2-7, with TRBD2 matching over 15 bases. J was trimmed by 4 bases and V by 2 bases; bases with no gene match: 0. The CDR3 spans 15 residues. Per the germline V gene, CDR1 is ENHRY and CDR2 is SYGVKD.

This clonotype was picked up many times. This CDR3 is CASRRTGVGETQYF. The CDR3 region has the DNA TGTGCCAGCAGACGGACAGGGGTCGGGGAGACCCAGTACTTC. The chain combines TRBV12-3 or TRBV12-4 with TRBJ2-5; 9 bases agree with TRBD1. Trimming took 6 bases from V and 5 from J; bases not matched to a gene: 7. CDR3 size: 14 residues.

This chain joins TRBV9 and TRBJ1-2; D perhaps matches TRBD1 (6 bases). Deletions cut 4 bases from V and 2 bases from J, with 15 bases between. CDR3 size: 15 residues. Germline assignment: CDR1 SGDLS and CDR2 YYNGEE. The CDR3 DNA follows: TGTGCCAGCAGCACAGACAGGTGGCTGAACTATGGCTACACCTTC. This sequence encodes CASSTDRWLNYGYTF.

This clonotype appeared a few times. The chain employs TRBV4-3 and TRBJ2-3; D remains unclear. Germline values: CDR1 LGHNA, CDR2 YSLEER. The CDR3 spans 16 residues. The V and J ends lost 1 base and 0 bases respectively, with 11 bases between them. The CDR3 reads CASSQGSYTSTDTQYF. The CDR3 DNA is TGCGCCAGCAGCCAAGGTTCCTATACTAGCACAGATACGCAGTATTTT.

This clonotype was found a few times. The chain uses TRBV9 and TRBJ2-2; D uncertain. Trimming took 4 bases from V and 3 from J, leaving 19 bases between them. Germline CDR1 reads SGDLS; CDR2 reads YYNGEE. This CDR3 comprises 17 residues. This CDR3 is CASSPYTRFADTGELFF. CDR3 coding DNA: TGTGCCAGCAGCCCATACACCCGGTTCGCAGACACCGGGGAGCTGTTTTTT.

This chain connects TRBV7-9 to TRBJ2-1, with no clear D. V was clipped by 5 bases and J by 8 bases, with 25 bases between them. CDR1 and CDR2 from the germline V gene are SEHNR and FQNEAQ (reference sequence). The CDR3 is 17 amino acids. DNA of the CDR3: TGTGCCAGCAGCCCCTCTCCGGTCGCAGTCTTGATTCATGAGCAGTTCTTC. Translated, it gives CASSPSPVAVLIHEQFF.

This rearrangement joins TRBV7-2 to TRBJ1-2, with TRBD1 as a possible D gene (6 bases). Germline V gene data show CDR1 as SGHTA and CDR2 as FQGNSA. CDR3 size: 15 residues. Trimming shortened V by 5 bases and J by 0 bases, and 13 bases separated the two germline ends. The CDR3 loop is CASSPEGGPNYGYTF. The CDR3 DNA follows: TGTGCCAGCAGCCCCGAGGGGGGACCTAACTATGGCTACACCTTC.